This entry is about one TCR beta chain. What it binds is not known. The CDR3 has 14 residues. Germline V CDR1 and CDR2: MDHEN, SYDVKM. The V and J ends lost 8 bases and 4 bases respectively, with 14 bases between them. The sample is drawn from a study of T cell responses to AZD1222 COVID-19 vaccine. About the study: Second-dose intervals of approximately 4 or approximately 12 weeks were pooled.

Clones were read by immunoSEQ multiplex PCR, and TCRdb kept only the in-frame ones, dropping some. The sample holds approximately 150,000 clones, around 90% seen once. General study findings and limits: Unmutated variant regions reportedly attract nearly half of all spike-specific TCRs. Spike-specific TCR breadth and depth went up after people got two AZD1222 doses. Possibly, clonal diversity was underestimated; donors were largely white British and included more females.

The sequencing here drew on peripheral blood, taken on day 0 of AZD1222 vaccination. This chain links TRBV28 with TRBJ1-4, with D uncertain. The receptor was isolated from an adult in good health. CDR3 DNA sequence: TGTGCCAGCGGATCAGGAACGAATAATGAAAAACTGTTTTTT. Translated, it gives CASGSGTNNEKLFF.